The 28 T cell receptor beta chains given below trace back to one sample, sequenced in a study of blood T cell repertoires in COVID-19. Sequencing used immunoSEQ multiplex PCR; TCRdb keeps in-frame clones, though not all of them. The table includes about 85,000 clones, under 85% detected once. Sequencing was done on a sample of peripheral blood. The source of these receptors is a human donor in a cohort sampled during active COVID-19.

The genes are TRBV19 and TRBJ2-6, with 8 bases identical to TRBD1. Looked up from germline, CDR1 is LNHDA and CDR2 is SQIVND (reference sequence). The CDR3 contains 15 residues. V shed 8 bases and J 1 base; nucleotides not matched to a gene: 4. The CDR3 is CASGTGGSGANVLTF. CDR3 coding DNA: TGTGCCAGTGGGACAGGAGGATCTGGGGCCAACGTCCTGACTTTC.

The chain recombines TRBV9 with TRBJ2-5, with 10 bases matching TRBD1. V trimming: 3 bases; J trimming: 4 bases; junction bases outside the gene matches: 9. The CDR3 spans 16 residues. Germline assignment: CDR1 SGDLS and CDR2 YYNGEE. In DNA form, the CDR3 reads TGTGCCAGCAGCGGACCCGGGACAGGGGATAGAGAGACCCAGTACTTC. As protein: CASSGPGTGDRETQYF. The full variable domain, its missing parts supplied by reference TRBV9 and TRBJ2-5, is DSGVTQTPKHLITATGQRVTLRCSPRSGDLSVYWYQQSLDQGLQFLIQYYNGEERAKGNILERFSAQQFPDLHSELNLSSLELGDSALYFCASSGPGTGDRETQYFGPGTRLLVL.

V gene TRBV5-4 combines with J gene TRBJ2-2; weak D call: TRBD1 (6 bases). CDR3 length: 15 amino acids. The germline CDR1 and CDR2 sequences are SGHNT and YYREEE (reference sequence). The V end was cut by 2 bases, the J end by 2 bases, with 10 bases between. CDR3: CASSFTGSNTGELFF. The DNA of the CDR3 is TGTGCCAGCAGCTTCACAGGGAGTAACACCGGGGAGCTGTTTTTT.

This clone was found a few times. This chain connects TRBV25-1 to TRBJ1-3, with a weak D call TRBD1 (6 bases). Germline-derived CDR1 and CDR2 are MGHDK and SYGVNS. The V and J ends lost 6 bases and 4 bases respectively, with 16 bases between them. The CDR3 runs to 15 residues. CDR3: CASRPSGGGGNTIYF. CDR3 DNA: TGTGCCAGCAGACCCTCGGGGGGGGGCGGAAACACCATATATTTT.

The V and J genes are TRBV5-1 and TRBJ2-2; TRBD2 is a possible D gene (7 bases). CDR1 is SGHRS, CDR2 YFSETQ, per germline. V was cut by 5 bases and J by 6 bases, with 20 bases left in between. The CDR3 contains 16 residues. Here the CDR3 DNA reads TGCGCCAGCAGAGTTTACGGGACGGGGGGCCCCGGGGAGCTGTTTTTT. Translation gives CASRVYGTGGPGELFF.

V and J are TRBV7-8 and TRBJ2-2; D is perhaps TRBD1 (6 bases). The ends were cut back, 5 bases at V and 5 bases at J, with 15 bases in the middle. Germline CDR1 SGHVS, CDR2 FQNEAQ. There are 15 residues in the CDR3. CDR3: CASSQTGSSTGELFF. CDR3 nucleotides: TGTGCCAGCAGCCAAACAGGGTCCAGTACCGGGGAGCTGTTTTTT. Variable domain in full (rest from reference TRBV7-8 and TRBJ2-2): GAGVSQSPRYKVAKRGQDVALRCDPISGHVSLFWYQQALGQGPEFLTYFQNEAQLDKSGLPSDRFFAERPEGSVSTLKIQRTQQEDSAVYLCASSQTGSSTGELFFGEGSRLTVL.

V gene TRBV19 combines with J gene TRBJ1-5; D unclear. This CDR3 spans 17 amino acids. The germline gives CDR1 LNHDA, CDR2 SQIVND (reference sequence). The V end was cut by 3 bases, the J end by 0 bases, with 15 bases between. The CDR3 is CASSIRQDYYSNQPQHF. CDR3 nucleotide sequence: TGTGCCAGTAGTATTCGGCAGGACTACTATAGCAATCAGCCCCAGCATTTT.

This chain connects TRBV18 to TRBJ2-7; possible D gene TRBD1, 6 bases. CDR1 is KGHSH, CDR2 LQKENI, per germline. Trimming pared 3 bases from V and 0 bases from J, leaving 12 bases between. The CDR3 spans 15 residues. The CDR3 protein is CASSPLTDSSYEQYF. As DNA, the CDR3 is TGTGCCAGCTCACCGCTCACGGACAGCTCCTACGAGCAGTACTTC.

V gene TRBV27 combines with J gene TRBJ2-2; 7 positions match TRBD2. The CDR3 spans 15 residues. V lost 8 bases, J lost 1 base, and 7 bases stayed unmatched. CDR1 and CDR2 from the germline V gene are MNHEY and SMNVEV (reference sequence). The CDR3 DNA is TGTGCCAGCGGAGAACTAGCGCGGAACACCGGGGAGCTGTTTTTT. Translating it yields CASGELARNTGELFF.

V is TRBV24-1 and J is TRBJ2-3; 13 nucleotides line up with TRBD2. The CDR3 length is 17 residues. Germline CDR1 is KGHDR and CDR2 is SFDVKD. V dropped 6 bases and J dropped 6; count of bases not matched to a gene: 11. CDR3 DNA: TGTGCCACCAGTAGACCGGGACTAGCGGGGAGATCGGATACGCAGTATTTT. Encoded protein: CATSRPGLAGRSDTQYF.

The rearrangement uses TRBV20-1 and TRBJ2-1; TRBD2 matches 7 bases. Germline CDR1 and CDR2: DFQATT and SNEGSKA (reference sequence). V lost 3 bases to trimming and J lost 4 bases; unmatched junction nucleotides: 6. The CDR3 extends over 14 amino acids. The CDR3 DNA is TGCAGTGCTAGTTTAGGGACTAAATACAATGAGCAGTTCTTC. Encoded protein: CSASLGTKYNEQFF.

This chain joins TRBV7-9 and TRBJ1-1; 8 bases map to TRBD1. This CDR3 region has 16 residues. Trimming took 1 base from V and 5 from J; bases not matched to a gene: 9. Germline V gene sequence: CDR1 SEHNR, CDR2 FQNEAQ (reference sequence). The CDR3 DNA is TGTGCCAGCAGCTTAGACCCCGGACAGGGAAGAACTGAAGCTTTCTTT. Translated: CASSLDPGQGRTEAFF.

V gene TRBV10-2 combines with J gene TRBJ2-1; TRBD1 aligns across 9 bases. The CDR3 covers 13 residues. From germline, CDR1 is WSHSY and CDR2 SAAADI. J was trimmed by 4 bases and V by 8 bases; bases with no gene match: 3. As DNA, the CDR3 is TGCGCCAGCGGACAGGGGAAGTACAATGAGCAGTTCTTC. Translation: CASGQGKYNEQFF.

The V and J genes are TRBV11-2 and TRBJ1-4; 7 nucleotides match TRBD1. V was pared by 0 bases and J by 8 bases, with 9 bases of the junction left unmatched. Germline assignment: CDR1 SGHAT and CDR2 FQNNGV. This CDR3 comprises 16 residues. In DNA form, the CDR3 reads TGTGCCAGCAGCTTAGATGGTGGGACAGTAAGCGAAAAACTGTTTTTT. It translates to CASSLDGGTVSEKLFF.

The chain uses TRBV7-3 and TRBJ2-1; the match to TRBD2 covers 9 bases. With V trimmed by 5 bases and J by 9 bases, 11 bases remained unmatched. Germline CDR1 reads SGHTA; CDR2 reads FQGTGA. The length of the CDR3 is 15 residues. The CDR3: CASSPFAGGAREQFF. The CDR3 nucleotides read TGTGCCAGCAGCCCCTTTGCGGGGGGGGCACGTGAGCAGTTCTTC.

V and J are TRBV15 and TRBJ1-1; D call uncertain. This CDR3 is built from 15 residues. Trimming removed 0 bases at V and 5 bases at J, with 13 bases between. CDR1 and CDR2 (germline): LNHNV, YYDKDF (reference sequence). The CDR3 DNA reads TGTGCCACCAGCAGAGATTCCGGGATAGGAACTGAAGCTTTCTTT. Protein sequence: CATSRDSGIGTEAFF.

V is TRBV2 and J is TRBJ2-7, with D maybe TRBD1 (6 bases). Trimming left V 5 bases short and J 6 bases short, with 11 bases between. The CDR3 runs 12 residues. Germline V gene lookup returns CDR1 SNHLY and CDR2 FYNNEI. CDR3 region: CASSLQGPEQYF. As DNA, the CDR3 is TGTGCCAGCAGTCTACAGGGACCCGAGCAGTACTTC. Together with reference TRBV2 and TRBJ2-7, the CDR3 gives the full variable domain: EPEVTQTPSHQVTQMGQEVILRCVPISNHLYFYWYRQILGQKVEFLVSFYNNEISEKSEIFDDQFSVERPDGSNFTLKIRSTKLEDSAMYFCASSLQGPEQYFGPGTRLTVT.

V gene TRBV2 combines with J gene TRBJ1-4; D possibly corresponds to TRBD1 (5 bases). This CDR3 has 15 amino acids. Between the trimmed V and J ends, which lost 2 bases and 5 bases, there was a span of 12 bases. Germline V gives CDR1 SNHLY, CDR2 FYNNEI. DNA of the CDR3: TGTGCCAGCAGTGAATATGACAGCCCCAATGAAAAACTGTTTTTT. It yields the protein CASSEYDSPNEKLFF.

This clone has just a few counts. Here the CDR3 reads CASSLVDSGGGNTIYF. CDR3 sequence (DNA): TGTGCCAGCAGCTTAGTTGATTCGGGGGGAGGAAACACCATATATTTT. This sequence joins TRBV7-2 and TRBJ1-3; D possibly corresponds to TRBD1 (5 bases). This CDR3 region has 16 residues. Trimming took off 1 base at V and 4 bases at J, with 14 bases between the two ends. Germline V CDR1 and CDR2: SGHTA, FQGNSA.

The CDR3 region has the DNA TGTGCCAGCAGCCCACAGGGATCTGGGGGCTACACCTTC. Translated, it gives CASSPQGSGGYTF. This chain uses TRBV5-4 with TRBJ1-2; maybe TRBD1 (6 bases). The CDR3 runs to 13 residues. Per germline, CDR1 SGHNT and CDR2 YYREEE (reference sequence). Trimming took 4 bases from V and 8 from J, leaving 15 bases between them. Variable domain in full (rest from reference TRBV5-4 and TRBJ1-2): ETGVTQSPTHLIKTRGQQVTLRCSSQSGHNTVSWYQQALGQGPQFIFQYYREEENGRGNFPPRFSGLQFPNYSSELNVNALELDDSALYLCASSPQGSGGYTFGSGTRLTVV.

This clone was found once. V usage is TRBV19 and J usage is TRBJ2-1; TRBD1 matches 12 bases. Germline lookup yields CDR1 LNHDA and CDR2 SQIVND (reference sequence). This CDR3 region has 16 residues. V trimming: 5 bases; J trimming: 1 base; junction bases outside the gene matches: 3. CDR3 region: CASSGTGGASYNEQFF. CDR3 in DNA: TGTGCCAGTAGTGGGACAGGGGGCGCTTCCTACAATGAGCAGTTCTTC.

This clone was seen a single time. The V call is TRBV18, the J call TRBJ2-3, with TRBD1 matching 8 bases. The V segment lost 5 bases and the J segment 5 bases; nucleotides outside the gene matches: 9. The CDR3 totals 15 residues. Germline V gives CDR1 KGHSH, CDR2 LQKENI. This CDR3 reads CASSDYGQGQDTQYF. The CDR3 DNA sequence: TGTGCCAGCTCAGATTACGGACAGGGTCAAGATACGCAGTATTTT.

The rearrangement links TRBV19 to TRBJ2-3, with a possible D match to TRBD2 (5 bases). CDR1 LNHDA and CDR2 SQIVND come from the germline V gene (reference sequence). The CDR3 is made up of 14 amino acids. Trimming took 5 bases from V and 3 from J, leaving 12 bases between them. The CDR3 DNA follows: TGTGCCAGTAGTGCCGGGGTGCGTACAGATACGCAGTATTTT. Translated, it gives CASSAGVRTDTQYF. Variable domain in full (rest from reference TRBV19 and TRBJ2-3): DGGITQSPKYLFRKEGQNVTLSCEQNLNHDAMYWYRQDPGQGLRLIYYSQIVNDFQKGDIAEGYSVSREKKESFPLTVTSAQKNPTAFYLCASSAGVRTDTQYFGPGTRLTVL.

The chain uses TRBV6-1 and TRBJ1-2; the match to TRBD1 covers 8 bases. The germline V gene has CDR1 MNHNS and CDR2 SASEGT. The CDR3 is 13 amino acids. V was pared by 3 bases and J by 6 bases, with 3 bases of the junction left unmatched. The CDR3 loop is CASSDGTGDGYTF. CDR3 nucleotide sequence: TGTGCCAGCAGTGACGGGACAGGAGATGGCTACACCTTC.

The rearrangement joins TRBV10-3 to TRBJ2-1, with TRBD1 identical over 10 bases. CDR1 is ENHRY and CDR2 is SYGVKD in the germline V gene. The V gene end was trimmed by 4 bases and the J gene end by 9 bases; junction bases not matched to a gene: 6. CDR3 length: 14 amino acids. In nucleotides, the CDR3 is TGTGCCATCAGTGTGGACAGGGGGTCCGGTGAGCAGTTCTTC. Translation: CAISVDRGSGEQFF.

This chain links TRBV5-5 with TRBJ2-3; D ambiguous. This CDR3 has 16 residues. CDR1 SGHKS and CDR2 YYEKEE come from the germline V gene (reference sequence). V shed 2 bases and J shed 2 bases, with 15 bases lying between them. The CDR3 region has the DNA TGTGCCAGCAGCTTCTGGTTGGGCGAGAACACAGATACGCAGTATTTT. Its protein is CASSFWLGENTDTQYF.

This clone has more than one count but fewer than ten. The gene calls are TRBV6-1 and TRBJ1-4; D may be TRBD1 (6 bases). Trimming took off 3 bases at V and 0 bases at J, with 14 bases between the two ends. This CDR3 region has 17 residues. Germline CDR1 MNHNS, CDR2 SASEGT. The CDR3 DNA reads TGTGCCAGCAGTGATTGGACTGAGGGGGCAACTAATGAAAAACTGTTTTTT. Protein: CASSDWTEGATNEKLFF.

This chain links TRBV14 with TRBJ2-3; 8 nucleotides agree with TRBD1. The CDR3 length is 16 residues. V was clipped by 6 bases and J by 1 base; unmatched bases: 9. Germline V lookup: CDR1 SGHDN, CDR2 FVKESK. DNA for the CDR3: TGTGCCAGCAGTACTTTCGGGACAGGACGCACAGATACGCAGTATTTT. It codes for CASSTFGTGRTDTQYF. Variable domain in full (rest from reference TRBV14 and TRBJ2-3): EAGVTQFPSHSVIEKGQTVTLRCDPISGHDNLYWYRRVMGKEIKFLLHFVKESKQDESGMPNNRFLAERTGGTYSTLKVQPAELEDSGVYFCASSTFGTGRTDTQYFGPGTRLTVL.